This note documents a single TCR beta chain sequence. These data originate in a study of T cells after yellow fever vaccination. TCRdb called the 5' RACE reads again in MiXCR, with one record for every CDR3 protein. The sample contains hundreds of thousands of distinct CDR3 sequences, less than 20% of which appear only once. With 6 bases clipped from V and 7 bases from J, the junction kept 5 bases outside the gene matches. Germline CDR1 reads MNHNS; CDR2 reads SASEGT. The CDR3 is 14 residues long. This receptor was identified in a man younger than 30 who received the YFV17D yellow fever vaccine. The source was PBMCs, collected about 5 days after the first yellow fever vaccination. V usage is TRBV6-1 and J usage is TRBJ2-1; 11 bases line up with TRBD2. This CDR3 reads CASRAGTSGNEQFF. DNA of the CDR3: TGTGCCAGCAGGGCGGGGACTAGCGGTAATGAGCAGTTCTTC.